Listed here are 17 T cell receptor beta chains from one sample, sequenced in a study of preoperative IRX-2 immunotherapy in early breast cancer (dated by TCRdb to the late 2010s). The meaning of the sample's treatment or condition label: preoperative locoregional IRX-2 cytokine immunotherapy. The protocol used for the library was the immunoSEQ multiplex PCR assay. TCRdb mirrors the immuneACCESS table, restricted to in-frame sequences. Some clones are absent from its copies; in checked studies, under half trace to an unresolved V gene, and the reason for the others is unknown. Counted in this sample were some 99,000 clones; 75% to 90% of them appeared once. Roughly 1.9% of the sample comes from the top ten. The starting material was tumor tissue, obtained after IRX-2 immunotherapy. These receptors originate from a human donor with breast cancer.

The chain links TRBV19 to TRBJ1-6; TRBD1 might be the D (5 bases). Germline values: CDR1 LNHDA, CDR2 SQIVND (reference sequence). Trimming pared 3 bases from V and 7 bases from J, leaving 10 bases between. This CDR3 comprises 14 residues. The CDR3 sequence is CASSIGQTNSPLHF. DNA for the CDR3: TGTGCCAGTAGTATCGGACAAACAAATTCACCCCTCCACTTT.

The J gene is TRBJ1-5, the V gene TRBV7-7, with a weak D call TRBD1 (6 bases). The length of the CDR3 is 15 residues. Germline V gene lookup returns CDR1 SSHAT and CDR2 FNYEAQ (reference sequence). Trimming took off 3 bases at V and 7 bases at J, with 16 bases between the two ends. For the CDR3, the DNA is TGTGCCAGCAGCTTGGAGCCGGGGGCTCACCAGCCCCAGCATTTT. Its translation: CASSLEPGAHQPQHF.

The chain couples TRBV30 to TRBJ1-2; D call uncertain. Trimming stripped 2 bases from V and 4 bases from J, with 14 bases between. The germline V gene has CDR1 GTSNPN and CDR2 SVGIG (reference sequence). The CDR3 consists of 14 residues. The DNA of the CDR3 is TGTGCCTGGAGTAGGACCGGCACGGTCTATGGCTACACCTTC. Encoded protein: CAWSRTGTVYGYTF.

This clone was counted a single time. This chain joins TRBV12-5 and TRBJ2-1; 7 positions agree with TRBD2. V trimming: 7 bases; J trimming: 7 bases; junction bases outside the gene matches: 7. In germline, CDR1 is LGHNT, CDR2 FRNRAP. The CDR3 totals 13 residues. The CDR3 loop reads CASEGGSGNEQFF. The CDR3 DNA sequence: TGTGCTAGTGAGGGCGGGAGCGGGAATGAGCAGTTCTTC.

The gene calls are TRBV28 and TRBJ1-3, with D uncertain. Germline CDR1 is MDHEN and CDR2 is SYDVKM. Trimming shortened V by 4 bases and J by 3 bases, and 16 bases separated the two germline ends. This CDR3 region has 16 residues. The CDR3 nucleotides read TGTGCCAGCAGTTCCCAACGCGGGAGCCGTGGAAACACCATATATTTT. The encoded protein is CASSSQRGSRGNTIYF.

The chain carries TRBV19 and TRBJ1-5; maybe TRBD1 (5 bases). CDR3 length: 13 residues. Trimming shortened V by 7 bases and J by 4 bases, and 11 bases separated the two germline ends. In germline, CDR1 is LNHDA, CDR2 SQIVND (reference sequence). CDR3 protein: CASTWTINQPQHF. CDR3 nucleotide sequence: TGTGCCAGTACTTGGACAATTAATCAGCCCCAGCATTTT.

V gene TRBV12-5 combines with J gene TRBJ1-1, with D possibly being TRBD1 (5 bases). The CDR3 extends over 13 amino acids. The germline V and J ends were trimmed by 11 bases and 3 bases, with 16 bases remaining between them. The germline CDR1 and CDR2 sequences are LGHNT and FRNRAP. CDR3 amino acids: CAGRGATYTEAFF. The CDR3 DNA sequence: TGTGCTGGCCGAGGGGCCACGTACACTGAAGCTTTCTTT.

This clone was detected only once. The read is truncated 6 residues before the CDR3 annotated in TCRdb ends. The chain combines TRBV1 with TRBJ1-1; whether TRBD1, the table's D call, matches the DNA was not checked. TRBV1 counts as a pseudogene. The CDR3 has 14 residues. CDR3 DNA (partial): TGCGCCAGCAGCCAAGATTGGTCA. Its translation: CASSQDWS. The entire CDR3 is CASSQDWSGLKAFF.

The chain couples TRBV18 to TRBJ1-4; 9 bases align to TRBD1. V was clipped by 3 bases and J by 7 bases; unmatched bases: 6. The CDR3 spans 15 residues. Germline V gene sequence: CDR1 KGHSH, CDR2 LQKENI. CDR3 bases: TGTGCCAGCTCACCCGGGACAGGGAAGAGTGAAAAACTGTTTTTT. Encoded protein: CASSPGTGKSEKLFF.

This chain uses TRBV9 with TRBJ1-2; maybe TRBD1 (5 bases). CDR1 and CDR2 from the germline V gene are SGDLS and YYNGEE. The CDR3 has 15 residues. V was clipped by 0 bases and J by 2 bases, with 11 bases between them. The CDR3 here is CASSVAAGINYGYTF. The CDR3 DNA sequence: TGTGCCAGCAGCGTAGCTGCAGGGATCAACTATGGCTACACCTTC. The full variable domain, in which reference TRBV9 and TRBJ1-2 provide the parts outside the CDR3, is DSGVTQTPKHLITATGQRVTLRCSPRSGDLSVYWYQQSLDQGLQFLIQYYNGEERAKGNILERFSAQQFPDLHSELNLSSLELGDSALYFCASSVAAGINYGYTFGSGTRLTVV.

J is TRBJ1-1 and V is TRBV18; maybe TRBD1 (5 bases). V was trimmed by 4 bases and J by 4 bases, leaving 13 bases between them. Germline CDR1 is KGHSH and CDR2 is LQKENI. The CDR3 has 14 residues. CDR3 sequence: CASSRQKIPTEAFF. CDR3 DNA sequence: TGTGCCAGCTCACGACAGAAGATTCCCACTGAAGCTTTCTTT.

V usage is TRBV5-1 and J usage is TRBJ1-4; no clear D gene. The V gene lost 7 bases and the J gene lost 2 bases, with 15 bases spanning the gap. Germline V gene data show CDR1 as SGHRS and CDR2 as YFSETQ. The CDR3 is made up of 15 amino acids. The chain's CDR3 is CASRPFLATNEKLFF. The DNA for the CDR3 is TGCGCCAGCCGGCCCTTTCTAGCGACTAATGAAAAACTGTTTTTT.

In its sample, this clone was seen many times. V is TRBV6-8 and J is TRBJ2-7; the D call may be TRBD1 or TRBD2 (5 bases each). The CDR3 length is 14 residues. From germline, CDR1 is MNHGY and CDR2 SAAAGT. The V end lost 7 bases, the J end lost 2 bases, and 15 bases lay between the germline ends. Written as DNA, the CDR3 is TGTGCCAGCAACTTACATAAGGGACCCTACGAGCAGTACTTC. Its protein product is CASNLHKGPYEQYF.

The rearrangement uses TRBV30 and TRBJ2-3; the D gene is possibly TRBD2 (5 bases). Trimming took off 5 bases at V and 2 bases at J, with 14 bases between the two ends. CDR3 length: 14 residues. Germline CDR1 GTSNPN, CDR2 SVGIG (reference sequence). Here the CDR3 reads CAWSSGRNTDTQYF. CDR3 nucleotide sequence: TGTGCCTGGTCCTCGGGGAGAAACACAGATACGCAGTATTTT.

This clone came up once. The chain uses TRBV29-1 and TRBJ2-1; D tentatively fits TRBD1 or TRBD2 (7 bases each). Germline V gene lookup returns CDR1 SQVTM and CDR2 ANQGSEA. This CDR3 contains 14 residues. Trimming cost V 6 bases and J 7 bases, with 19 bases left between them. The chain's CDR3 is CSVQGEGARNEQFF. The CDR3 DNA reads TGCAGCGTCCAAGGGGAGGGGGCAAGGAATGAGCAGTTCTTC.

This chain links TRBV18 with TRBJ1-1, with 7 bases identical to TRBD1. CDR3 size: 15 residues. Germline trimming cut 4 bases from V and 1 base from J; bases unmatched to any gene: 6. Germline loops: CDR1 KGHSH, CDR2 LQKENI. The CDR3 DNA sequence: TGTGCCAGCTCACGCCGACAGGGCTCGAACACTGAAGCTTTCTTT. This translates into CASSRRQGSNTEAFF.

This CDR3 is CSVDLSGTSGIYEQYF. CDR3 bases: TGCAGCGTTGACCTTTCCGGGACTAGCGGTATCTACGAGCAGTACTTC. The chain is built from TRBV29-1 and TRBJ2-7; TRBD2 matches 11 bases. Trimming cost V 3 bases and J 3 bases; bases outside gene matches: 10. CDR1 is SQVTM, CDR2 ANQGSEA, per germline. This CDR3 has 16 amino acids.